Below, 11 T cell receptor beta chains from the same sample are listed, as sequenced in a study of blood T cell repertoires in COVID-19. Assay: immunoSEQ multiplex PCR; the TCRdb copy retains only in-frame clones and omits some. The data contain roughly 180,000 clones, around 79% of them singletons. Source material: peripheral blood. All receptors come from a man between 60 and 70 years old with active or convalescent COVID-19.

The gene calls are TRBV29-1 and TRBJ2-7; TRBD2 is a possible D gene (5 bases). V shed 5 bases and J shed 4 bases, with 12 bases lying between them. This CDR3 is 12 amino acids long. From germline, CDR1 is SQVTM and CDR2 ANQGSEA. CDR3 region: CSVRRESYEQYF. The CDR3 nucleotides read TGCAGCGTTCGTCGGGAATCTTACGAGCAGTACTTC.

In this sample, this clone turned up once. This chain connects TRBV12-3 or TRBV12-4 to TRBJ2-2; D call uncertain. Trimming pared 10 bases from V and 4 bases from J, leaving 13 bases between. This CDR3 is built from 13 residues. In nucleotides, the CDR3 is TGTGCCACCTTCCGGGTCCCCACCGGGGAGCTGTTTTTT. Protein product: CATFRVPTGELFF.

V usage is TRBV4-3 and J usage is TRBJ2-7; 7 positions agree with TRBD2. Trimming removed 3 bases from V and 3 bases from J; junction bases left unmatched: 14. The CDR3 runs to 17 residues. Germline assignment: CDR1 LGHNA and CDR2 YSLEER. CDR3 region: CASSHRLTSWEVYEQYF. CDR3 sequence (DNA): TGCGCCAGCAGCCACCGATTGACTAGCTGGGAGGTCTACGAGCAGTACTTC.

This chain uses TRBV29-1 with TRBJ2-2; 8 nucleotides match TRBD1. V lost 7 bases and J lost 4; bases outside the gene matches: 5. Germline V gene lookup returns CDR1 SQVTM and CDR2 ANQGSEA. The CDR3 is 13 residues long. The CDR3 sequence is CSARGLGTGELFF. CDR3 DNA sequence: TGCAGCGCCAGGGGGCTCGGCACCGGGGAGCTGTTTTTT.

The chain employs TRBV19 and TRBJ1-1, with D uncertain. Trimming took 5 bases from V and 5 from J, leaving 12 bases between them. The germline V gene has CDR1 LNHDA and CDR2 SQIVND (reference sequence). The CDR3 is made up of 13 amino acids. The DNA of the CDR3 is TGTGCCAGTAGTCGCGGGAGGGCTACTGAAGCTTTCTTT. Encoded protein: CASSRGRATEAFF.

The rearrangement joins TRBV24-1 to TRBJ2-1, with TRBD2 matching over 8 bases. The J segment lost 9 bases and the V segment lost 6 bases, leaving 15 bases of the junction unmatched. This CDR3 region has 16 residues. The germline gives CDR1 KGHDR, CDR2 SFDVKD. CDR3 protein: CATSNIRTSLEGEQFF. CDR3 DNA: TGTGCCACCAGTAACATTCGGACTAGCCTTGAAGGTGAGCAGTTCTTC.

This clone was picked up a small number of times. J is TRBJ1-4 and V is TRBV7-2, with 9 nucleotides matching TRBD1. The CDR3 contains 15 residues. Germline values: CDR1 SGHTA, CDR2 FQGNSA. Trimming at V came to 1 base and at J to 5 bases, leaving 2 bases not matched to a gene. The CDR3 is CASSLVGTGNEKLFF. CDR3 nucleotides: TGTGCCAGCAGCTTAGTTGGGACAGGGAATGAAAAACTGTTTTTT.

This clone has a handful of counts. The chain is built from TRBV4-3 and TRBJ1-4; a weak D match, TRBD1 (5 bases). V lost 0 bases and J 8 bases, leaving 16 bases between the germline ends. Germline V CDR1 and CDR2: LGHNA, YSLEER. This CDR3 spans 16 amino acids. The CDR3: CASSQDARGAAEKLFF. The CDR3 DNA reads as TGCGCCAGCAGCCAAGATGCGCGGGGCGCTGCCGAAAAACTGTTTTTT.

CDR3 sequence (DNA): TGTGCCAGCAGCTTAGGGGGGGTGTCCAACCCAGATACGCAGTATTTT. This encodes CASSLGGVSNPDTQYF. The rearrangement joins TRBV7-6 to TRBJ2-3; TRBD2 is a possible D gene (6 bases). The germline gives CDR1 SGHVS, CDR2 FNYEAQ. The CDR3 length is 16 residues. The V gene lost 1 base and the J gene lost 4 bases, with 15 bases spanning the gap.

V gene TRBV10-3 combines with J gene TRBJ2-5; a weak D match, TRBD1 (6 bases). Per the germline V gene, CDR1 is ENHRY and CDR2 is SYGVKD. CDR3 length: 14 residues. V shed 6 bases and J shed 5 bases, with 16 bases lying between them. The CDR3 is CAISQGSQWETQYF. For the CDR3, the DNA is TGTGCCATCAGCCAGGGGTCACAGTGGGAGACCCAGTACTTC.

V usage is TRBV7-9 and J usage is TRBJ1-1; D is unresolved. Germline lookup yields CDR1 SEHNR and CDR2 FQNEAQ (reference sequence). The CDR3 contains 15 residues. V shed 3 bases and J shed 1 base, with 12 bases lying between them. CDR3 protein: CASSFGYAENTEAFF. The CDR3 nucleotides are TGTGCCAGCAGCTTCGGTTACGCGGAGAACACTGAAGCTTTCTTT.